This TCR beta chain emerged from a study of CD8 T cells in ankylosing spondylitis. For this clonotype: Its target is unknown.

MiXCR was run by TCRdb on the 5' RACE reads, yielding one entry per CDR3 protein. The repertoire includes roughly 300,000 distinct CDR3 sequences, less than 10% of them detected once, and more than 12% sits in the top ten. Trimming pared 5 bases from V and 3 bases from J, leaving 16 bases between. CDR1 and CDR2 from the germline V gene are PRHDT and FYEKMQ (reference sequence). CDR3 length equals 15 residues. Study-wide points: Seemingly characteristic of ankylosing spondylitis blood was a TCR beta motif consisting of about 8 highly homologous variants. Significant enrichment of disease-linked clones was reported in matched ankylosing spondylitis synovial fluid.

Source material: blood, either unsorted or a sorted T cell fraction (not recorded which). V and J are TRBV13 and TRBJ2-5; D assignment may be TRBD1 or TRBD2 (5 bases each). The receptor was isolated from a male donor with ankylosing spondylitis. Written as DNA, the CDR3 is TGTGCCAGCAGCGTCGGGACGGACAACGAAGAGACCCAGTACTTC. Protein sequence: CASSVGTDNEETQYF.